Listed here are 23 T cell receptor beta chains from one sample, sequenced in a study of shared clonotypes between healthy human individuals. Naive CD8 cells, CD45RO-negative and positively selected for CCR7, excluded terminally differentiated effector memory CD45RA+ cells. Clones were read by immunoSEQ multiplex PCR, and TCRdb kept only the in-frame ones, dropping some. This sample has about 2 million clones, with over 85% found just once. Sequenced input: naive CD8+ T cells sorted from blood. The receptors were gathered from a man younger than 30 in good health.

This rearrangement joins TRBV6-1 to TRBJ2-5; either TRBD1 or TRBD2 may fit D (5 bases each). Trimming left V 0 bases short and J 1 base short, with 9 bases between. The germline V gene has CDR1 MNHNS and CDR2 SASEGT. The CDR3 totals 15 residues. In nucleotides, the CDR3 is TGTGCCAGCAGTGAAGCGAAGGGGAGCCAAGAGACCCAGTACTTC. Translated, it gives CASSEAKGSQETQYF.

This chain's CDR3 is CASSEPLDGNYGYTF. The CDR3 DNA follows: TGTGCCAGCAGTGAACCTCTGGACGGGAACTATGGCTACACCTTC. The V and J genes are TRBV25-1 and TRBJ1-2, with D hard to call. The ends were cut back, 2 bases at V and 2 bases at J, with 12 bases in the middle. The CDR3 has 15 amino acids. The germline gives CDR1 MGHDK, CDR2 SYGVNS.

The V and J genes are TRBV5-6 and TRBJ2-2; D is unresolved. From germline, CDR1 is SGHDT and CDR2 YYEEEE. This CDR3 contains 12 residues. Trimming removed 5 bases at V and 6 bases at J, with 8 bases between. The DNA of the CDR3 is TGTGCCAGCAGGCCTTACCCCGGGGAGCTGTTTTTT. This encodes CASRPYPGELFF.

This chain joins TRBV30 and TRBJ2-2; no reliable D call. This CDR3 contains 12 residues. CDR1 and CDR2 (germline): GTSNPN, SVGIG (reference sequence). Trimming left V 1 base short and J 7 bases short, with 7 bases between. The CDR3 loop is CAWSASGGELFF. In nucleotides, the CDR3 is TGTGCCTGGAGTGCCTCCGGCGGGGAGCTGTTTTTT.

The chain links TRBV5-1 to TRBJ1-4; no clear D. The CDR3 runs to 17 residues. Trimming took off 0 bases at V and 0 bases at J, with 12 bases between the two ends. CDR1 is SGHRS, CDR2 YFSETQ, per germline. CDR3 coding DNA: TGCGCCAGCAGCTTGGGGCACCCATCAGCAACTAATGAAAAACTGTTTTTT. Translating gives CASSLGHPSATNEKLFF. Full variable domain (rest looked up from reference TRBV5-1 and TRBJ1-4): KAGVTQTPRYLIKTRGQQVTLSCSPISGHRSVSWYQQTPGQGLQFLFEYFSETQRNKGNFPGRFSGRQFSNSRSEMNVSTLELGDSALYLCASSLGHPSATNEKLFFGSGTQLSVL.

The CDR3 loop is CASSSGKGYTF. In nucleotides, the CDR3 is TGTGCCAGCAGCTCAGGGAAGGGCTACACCTTC. The chain employs TRBV7-3 and TRBJ1-2; D is possibly TRBD1 (5 bases). Germline V gene data show CDR1 as SGHTA and CDR2 as FQGTGA. This CDR3 comprises 11 residues. Trimming left V 4 bases short and J 8 bases short, with 8 bases between.

As for this clone: This sample also contains other DNA sequences that code for the same CDR3. This rearrangement joins TRBV9 to TRBJ2-7, with D tentatively TRBD1 (5 bases). Germline loops: CDR1 SGDLS, CDR2 YYNGEE. This CDR3 comprises 15 residues. Trimming stripped 0 bases from V and 0 bases from J, with 10 bases between. This chain's CDR3 is CASSVAAGPSYEQYF. In nucleotides, the CDR3 is TGTGCCAGCAGCGTAGCGGCAGGGCCCTCCTACGAGCAGTACTTC.

This clone occurred once. The chain joins TRBV28 to TRBJ1-1; D perhaps matches TRBD1 (5 bases). V was clipped by 6 bases and J by 0 bases, with 11 bases between them. The CDR3 has 14 amino acids. Per germline, CDR1 MDHEN and CDR2 SYDVKM. CDR3 in amino acids: CASSLRQLNTEAFF. The CDR3 region has the DNA TGTGCCAGCAGCCTCCGACAGTTGAACACTGAAGCTTTCTTT.

V gene TRBV10-3 combines with J gene TRBJ1-5; the match to TRBD1 covers 10 bases. V was clipped by 0 bases and J by 7 bases; unmatched bases: 3. Germline CDR1 and CDR2: ENHRY and SYGVKD. The length of the CDR3 is 15 residues. CDR3 DNA sequence: TGTGCCATCAGTGAGTCGACAGGGGGCGGGCAGCCCCAGCATTTT. Amino acid sequence: CAISESTGGGQPQHF.

The genes are TRBV4-1 and TRBJ1-1; 12 bases fit TRBD1. Germline V lookup: CDR1 MGHRA, CDR2 YSYEKL. V lost 4 bases and J lost 5; bases outside the gene matches: 5. This CDR3 is 15 amino acids long. The DNA for the CDR3 is TGCGCCAGCAGCCCCGGGACAGGGGGCTTAACTGAAGCTTTCTTT. It encodes CASSPGTGGLTEAFF.

V gene TRBV5-5 combines with J gene TRBJ1-2, with no clear D. CDR3 size: 15 residues. V lost 0 bases to trimming and J lost 1 base, with 10 bases between them. From germline, CDR1 is SGHKS and CDR2 YYEKEE (reference sequence). The CDR3 loop is CASSLERKDNYGYTF. In DNA, the CDR3 is TGTGCCAGCAGCTTGGAGAGGAAGGATAACTATGGCTACACCTTC.

In this sample, this clone turned up many times. V and J are TRBV7-3 and TRBJ2-2, with 8 bases lining up with TRBD2. CDR3 length equals 16 residues. Unmatched junction bases numbered 9, after V lost 5 bases and J lost 4 bases. Germline V lookup: CDR1 SGHTA, CDR2 FQGTGA. CDR3 nucleotide sequence: TGTGCCAGCAGCAGACTAGCGACTAGTAGCACCGGGGAGCTGTTTTTT. This sequence encodes CASSRLATSSTGELFF.

This clone was counted a single time. The CDR3 sequence: CASSEGTSGEPQHF. In DNA, the CDR3 is TGTGCCAGCAGTGAAGGGACAAGTGGGGAGCCCCAGCATTTT. V usage is TRBV6-1 and J usage is TRBJ1-5, with D possibly being TRBD1 (5 bases). Deletions cut 1 base from V and 8 bases from J, with 12 bases between. Germline CDR1 reads MNHNS; CDR2 reads SASEGT. The CDR3 spans 14 residues.

The V gene is TRBV7-9, the J gene TRBJ2-2, with 9 bases matching TRBD2. Germline assignment: CDR1 SEHNR and CDR2 FQNEAQ (reference sequence). V lost 3 bases, J lost 0 bases, and 5 bases stayed unmatched. This CDR3 is built from 17 residues. CDR3 nucleotide sequence: TGTGCCAGCAGCTTGGACATAGCGGGAGCGAACACCGGGGAGCTGTTTTTT. The encoded protein is CASSLDIAGANTGELFF. Supplemented by reference TRBV7-9 and TRBJ2-2, the full variable domain reads DTGVSQNPRHKITKRGQNVTFRCDPISEHNRLYWYRQTLGQGPEFLTYFQNEAQLEKSRLLSDRFSAERPKGSFSTLEIQRTEQGDSAMYLCASSLDIAGANTGELFFGEGSRLTVL.

The V gene is TRBV27, the J gene TRBJ2-1; 7 bases line up with TRBD2. V shed 2 bases and J 5 bases; nucleotides not matched to a gene: 6. Looked up from germline, CDR1 is MNHEY and CDR2 is SMNVEV (reference sequence). The CDR3 loop spans 15 amino acids. Written as DNA, the CDR3 is TGTGCCAGCAGTTTACTTGGCGGGGGTAACAATGAGCAGTTCTTC. It encodes CASSLLGGGNNEQFF.

The chain has TRBV10-2 and TRBJ2-7; D is undetermined. This CDR3 comprises 13 residues. V was cut by 2 bases and J by 3 bases, with 8 bases left in between. Germline-derived CDR1 and CDR2 are WSHSY and SAAADI. The CDR3, as DNA: TGCGCCAGCAGTGAGGGTCCTGGCTACGAGCAGTACTTC. The encoded protein is CASSEGPGYEQYF.

Of note for this clone: Other DNA sequences within the sample encode an identical CDR3. This chain links TRBV27 with TRBJ2-7, with 9 nucleotides matching TRBD1. With V trimmed by 4 bases and J by 2 bases, 3 bases remained unmatched. The CDR3 runs to 14 residues. Germline CDR1 and CDR2: MNHEY and SMNVEV (reference sequence). The CDR3 DNA reads TGTGCCAGCAGTTGGGGGACAGGGACCTACGAGCAGTACTTC. Translated: CASSWGTGTYEQYF.

V is TRBV2 and J is TRBJ2-7; 10 nucleotides line up with TRBD1. Germline V gene data show CDR1 as SNHLY and CDR2 as FYNNEI. The CDR3 runs to 15 residues. V was pared by 9 bases and J by 2 bases, with 10 bases of the junction left unmatched. CDR3 loop: CARGTPTGGTYEQYF. The CDR3 DNA follows: TGTGCCAGAGGGACTCCGACAGGGGGCACCTACGAGCAGTACTTC.

The rearrangement uses TRBV4-3 and TRBJ2-3; a weak D match, TRBD2 (6 bases). Germline CDR1 is LGHNA and CDR2 is YSLEER. With 4 bases removed from V and 0 bases from J, the gap between germline ends came to 14 bases. The CDR3 totals 16 residues. CDR3 protein: CASSPGPSGSTDTQYF. CDR3 nucleotide sequence: TGCGCCAGCAGCCCGGGACCCAGCGGGAGCACAGATACGCAGTATTTT.

The rearrangement joins TRBV7-9 to TRBJ2-5, with 8 nucleotides matching TRBD2. V was clipped by 4 bases and J by 2 bases; unmatched bases: 9. There are 16 residues in the CDR3. Looked up from germline, CDR1 is SEHNR and CDR2 is FQNEAQ (reference sequence). This CDR3 reads CASSSRTSRSQETQYF. The CDR3 bases are TGTGCCAGCAGCTCCCGGACTAGCAGAAGTCAAGAGACCCAGTACTTC.

This clone was detected only a few times. The chain recombines TRBV14 with TRBJ1-2; 8 positions match TRBD1. The CDR3 is made up of 18 amino acids. Germline CDR1 SGHDN, CDR2 FVKESK. Unmatched junction bases numbered 13, after V lost 2 bases and J lost 2 bases. The CDR3 sequence is CASSQLEATGGRNYGYTF. The CDR3 DNA reads as TGTGCCAGCAGCCAATTGGAAGCAACAGGGGGTCGGAACTATGGCTACACCTTC.

The chain couples TRBV27 to TRBJ1-6, with 7 positions matching TRBD1. Germline V gene sequence: CDR1 MNHEY, CDR2 SMNVEV (reference sequence). The J segment lost 6 bases and the V segment lost 3 bases, leaving 5 bases of the junction unmatched. The CDR3 is made up of 15 amino acids. The CDR3 nucleotides read TGTGCCAGCAGTTTGGGAGCAGGGGGTAATTCACCCCTCCACTTT. It specifies CASSLGAGGNSPLHF.

A note on this clone: Other DNA sequences from this sample encode an identical CDR3 as well. The chain joins TRBV5-1 to TRBJ2-7; possible D gene TRBD1, 6 bases. Germline V gives CDR1 SGHRS, CDR2 YFSETQ. The length of the CDR3 is 14 residues. V lost 1 base to trimming and J lost 3 bases, with 11 bases between them. CDR3 residues: CASSLTGSGYEQYF. The CDR3 DNA sequence: TGCGCCAGCAGCTTGACAGGGTCGGGCTACGAGCAGTACTTC.